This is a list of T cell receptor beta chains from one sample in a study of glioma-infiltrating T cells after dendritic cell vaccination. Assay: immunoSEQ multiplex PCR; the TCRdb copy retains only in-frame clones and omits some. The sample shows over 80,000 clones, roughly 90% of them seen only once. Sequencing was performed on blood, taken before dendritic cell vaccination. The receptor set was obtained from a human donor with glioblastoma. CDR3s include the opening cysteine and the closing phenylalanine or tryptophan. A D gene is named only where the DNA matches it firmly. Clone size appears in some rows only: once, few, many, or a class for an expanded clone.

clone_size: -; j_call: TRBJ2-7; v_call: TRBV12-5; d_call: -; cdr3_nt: TGTGCTAGTGGCCCGCCTGCGGGGGCTCGGTACGAGCAGTACTTC; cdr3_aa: CASGPPAGARYEQYF
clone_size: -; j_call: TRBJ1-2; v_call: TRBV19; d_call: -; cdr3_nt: TGTGCCAGTAGGGGTGGGCGAATCGGAGGCTACACCTTC; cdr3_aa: CASRGGRIGGYTF
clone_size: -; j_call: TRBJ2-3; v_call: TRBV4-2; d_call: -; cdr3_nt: TGTGCCAGCAGCCAAGATATAAGGGGAGATACGCAGTATTTT; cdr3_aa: CASSQDIRGDTQYF
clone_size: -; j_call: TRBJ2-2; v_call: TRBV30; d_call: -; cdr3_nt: TGTGCCTGGACCGACGGGAGAAGCGACACCGGGGAGCTGTTTTTT; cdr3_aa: CAWTDGRSDTGELFF
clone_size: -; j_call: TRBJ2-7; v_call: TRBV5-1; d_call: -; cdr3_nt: TGCGCCAGCAGCTTGGGGGCGGGCTCCTACGAGCAGTACTTC; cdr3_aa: CASSLGAGSYEQYF
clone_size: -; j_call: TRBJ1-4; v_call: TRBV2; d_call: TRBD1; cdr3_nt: TGTGCCAGCAGTTTCCAAGACAGGGTCGGAAAACTGTTTTTT; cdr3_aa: CASSFQDRVGKLFF
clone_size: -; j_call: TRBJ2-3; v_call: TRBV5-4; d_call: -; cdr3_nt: TGTGCCAGCAGCTTGGATTACTCCCTAGGCACAGATACGCAGTATTTT; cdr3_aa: CASSLDYSLGTDTQYF
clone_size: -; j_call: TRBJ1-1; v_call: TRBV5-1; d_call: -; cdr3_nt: TGCGCCAGCAGCCGACAGGAGGACACTGAAGCTTTCTTT; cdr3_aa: CASSRQEDTEAFF
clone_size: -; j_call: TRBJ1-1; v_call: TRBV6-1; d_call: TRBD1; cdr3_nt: TGTGCCAGCAGTTCCCCGACAGGGGGAATCACTGAAGCTTTCTTT; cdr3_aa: CASSSPTGGITEAFF
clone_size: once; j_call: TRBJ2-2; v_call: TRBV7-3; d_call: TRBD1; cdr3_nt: TGTGCCAGCAGCTTATTGCCGGGGACAGGGCAGAACACCGGGGAGCTGTTTTTT; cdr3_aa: CASSLLPGTGQNTGELFF
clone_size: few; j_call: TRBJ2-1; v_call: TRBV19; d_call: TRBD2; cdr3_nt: TGTGCCAGTAGTATACGGACTAGCGGGGGGGCCCCTGAGCAGTTCTTC; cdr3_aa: CASSIRTSGGAPEQFF
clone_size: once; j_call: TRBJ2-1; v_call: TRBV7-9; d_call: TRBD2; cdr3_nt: TGTGCCAGCAGCTTAGGTCTAGCGGCCAATGAGCAGTTCTTC; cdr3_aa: CASSLGLAANEQFF
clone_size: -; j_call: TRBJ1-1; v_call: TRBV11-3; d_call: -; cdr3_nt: TGTGCCAGCAGCTTAGGGGGGGGCAGGAAAGCTTTCTTT; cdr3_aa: CASSLGGGRKAFF
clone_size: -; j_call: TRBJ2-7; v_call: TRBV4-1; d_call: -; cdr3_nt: TGCGCCAGCAGCCAAGAAGCGACAGCTACCTACGAGCAGTACTTC; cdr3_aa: CASSQEATATYEQYF
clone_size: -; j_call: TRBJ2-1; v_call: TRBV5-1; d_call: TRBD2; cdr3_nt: TGCGCCAGCAGCTTCGGCGCGGGGGGACTCGAGCAGTTCTTC; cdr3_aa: CASSFGAGGLEQFF
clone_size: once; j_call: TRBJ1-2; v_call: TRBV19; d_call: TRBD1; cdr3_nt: TGTGCCAGTAGTATAGGAGGGCCACAGGGGGCCACCCGGAGATATGGCTACACCTTC; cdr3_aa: CASSIGGPQGATRRYGYTF
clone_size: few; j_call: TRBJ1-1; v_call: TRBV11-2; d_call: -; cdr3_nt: TGTGCCAGCAGCGTTCTCAGGGGATCCACTGAAGCTTTCTTT; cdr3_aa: CASSVLRGSTEAFF
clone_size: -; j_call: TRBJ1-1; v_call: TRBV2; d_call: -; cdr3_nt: TGTGCCAGCAGGGCAGATAGGACTATGAACACTGAAGCTTTCTTT; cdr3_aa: CASRADRTMNTEAFF
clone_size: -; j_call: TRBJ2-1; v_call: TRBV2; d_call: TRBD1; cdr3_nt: TGTGCCAGCAGTGCAGTGATTGGGGACAGCGACAATGAGCAGTTCTTC; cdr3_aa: CASSAVIGDSDNEQFF
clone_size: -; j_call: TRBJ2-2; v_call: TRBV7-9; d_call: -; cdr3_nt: TGTGCCAGCAGCCCAGGGTTTACAGCTAAGAACACCGGGGAGCTGTTTTTT; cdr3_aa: CASSPGFTAKNTGELFF
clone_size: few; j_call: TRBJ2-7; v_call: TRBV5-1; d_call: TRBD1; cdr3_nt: TGCGCCAGCAGCTTGGGGGACAGCTTCTCCTACGAGCAGTACTTC; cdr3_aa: CASSLGDSFSYEQYF
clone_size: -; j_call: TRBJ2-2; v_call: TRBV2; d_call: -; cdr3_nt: TGTGCCAGCAGTCAACGGGACACATACACCGGGGAGCTGTTTTTT; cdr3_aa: CASSQRDTYTGELFF
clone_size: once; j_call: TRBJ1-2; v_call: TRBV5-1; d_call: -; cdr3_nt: TGCGCCAGCAGCTTGAGCAGGACTGACTATGGCTACACCTTC; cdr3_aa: CASSLSRTDYGYTF
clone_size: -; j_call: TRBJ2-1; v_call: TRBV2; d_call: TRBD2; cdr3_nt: TGTGCCAGCTCCTGGGAGGGTTTTGGTAGCGGAGGTGAGCAGTTCTTC; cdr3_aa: CASSWEGFGSGGEQFF
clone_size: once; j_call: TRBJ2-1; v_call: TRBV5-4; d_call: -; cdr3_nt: TGTGCCAGCAGCTTCGCGGGGTATACTAACAATGAGCAGTTCTTC; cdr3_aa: CASSFAGYTNNEQFF
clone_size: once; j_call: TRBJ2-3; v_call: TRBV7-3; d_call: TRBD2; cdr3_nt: TGTGCCAGCAGCTTCGTAGCGGGAGAAGGAGATACGCAGTATTTT; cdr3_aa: CASSFVAGEGDTQYF
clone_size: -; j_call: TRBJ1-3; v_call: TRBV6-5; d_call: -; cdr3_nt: TGTGCCAGCAGTTCGTCAGGGCCGATCTCTGGAAACACCATATATTTT; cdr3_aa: CASSSSGPISGNTIYF
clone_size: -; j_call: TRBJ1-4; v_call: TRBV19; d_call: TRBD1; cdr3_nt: TGTGCCACCTCATCGCGGACAGGGTCTGAAAAACTGTTTTTT; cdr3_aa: CATSSRTGSEKLFF
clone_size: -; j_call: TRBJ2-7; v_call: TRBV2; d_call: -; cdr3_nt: TGTGCCAGCACCCTAGGGGGTAGCTACGAGCAGTACTTC; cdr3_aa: CASTLGGSYEQYF
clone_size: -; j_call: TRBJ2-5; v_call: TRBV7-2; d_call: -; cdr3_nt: TGTGCCAGCAGCTTAAGACTCCAAGAGACCCAGTACTTC; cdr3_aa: CASSLRLQETQYF
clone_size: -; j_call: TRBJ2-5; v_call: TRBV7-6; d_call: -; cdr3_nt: TGTGCCAGCAGCTTAGTACCCCGGGAGACCCAGTACTTC; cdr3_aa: CASSLVPRETQYF
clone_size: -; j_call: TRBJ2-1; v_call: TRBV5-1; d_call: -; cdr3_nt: TGCGCCAGCAGCTTAGCCTCGACTACCCTTAGCTCCTACAATGAGCAGTTCTTC; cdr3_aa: CASSLASTTLSSYNEQFF
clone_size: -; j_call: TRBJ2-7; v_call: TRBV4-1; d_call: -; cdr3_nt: TGCGCCAGCAGCCACTTAAACGGCAGGTCCTACGAGCAGTACTTC; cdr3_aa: CASSHLNGRSYEQYF
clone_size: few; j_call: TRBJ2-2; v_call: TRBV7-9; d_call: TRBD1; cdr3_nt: TGTGCCAGCAGCTTAGGGACAGGGGACACCGGGGAGCTGTTTTTT; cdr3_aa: CASSLGTGDTGELFF
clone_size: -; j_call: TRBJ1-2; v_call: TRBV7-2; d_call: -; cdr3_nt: TGTGCCAGCAGCTTAGCGTCCGGACTATTAGGGGGCTACACCTTC; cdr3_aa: CASSLASGLLGGYTF
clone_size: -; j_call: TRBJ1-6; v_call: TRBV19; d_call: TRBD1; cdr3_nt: TGTGCCAGTAGTTCGCTGACAGGGGGCAATTCACCCCTCCACTTT; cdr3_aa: CASSSLTGGNSPLHF
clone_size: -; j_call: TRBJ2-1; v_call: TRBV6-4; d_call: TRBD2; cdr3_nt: TGTGCCAGCAGTGACTCTGCGAGCGGGATGAACAATGAGCAGTTCTTC; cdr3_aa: CASSDSASGMNNEQFF
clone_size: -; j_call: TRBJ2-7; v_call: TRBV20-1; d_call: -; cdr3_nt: TGCAGTGCTTCCGGGCTCAGGGTATACTTC; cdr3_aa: CSASGLRVYF
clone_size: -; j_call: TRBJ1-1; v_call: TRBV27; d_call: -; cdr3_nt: TGTGCCAGCAGCCACGGTGAGAACACTGAAGCTTTCTTT; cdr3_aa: CASSHGENTEAFF
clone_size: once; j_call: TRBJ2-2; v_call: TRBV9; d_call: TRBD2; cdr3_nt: TGTGCCAGCAGCGTCGGGACTAGCGGCAGCACCGGGGAGCTGTTTTTT; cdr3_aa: CASSVGTSGSTGELFF
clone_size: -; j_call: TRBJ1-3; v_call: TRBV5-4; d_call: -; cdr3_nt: TGTGCCAGCAGCAATACAGGAAACTCTGGAAACACCATATATTTT; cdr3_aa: CASSNTGNSGNTIYF
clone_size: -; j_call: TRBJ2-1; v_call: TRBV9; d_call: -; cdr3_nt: TGTGCCAGCAGCCCTTACCTATCCAGCTCTAGAAATGAGCAGTTCTTC; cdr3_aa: CASSPYLSSSRNEQFF